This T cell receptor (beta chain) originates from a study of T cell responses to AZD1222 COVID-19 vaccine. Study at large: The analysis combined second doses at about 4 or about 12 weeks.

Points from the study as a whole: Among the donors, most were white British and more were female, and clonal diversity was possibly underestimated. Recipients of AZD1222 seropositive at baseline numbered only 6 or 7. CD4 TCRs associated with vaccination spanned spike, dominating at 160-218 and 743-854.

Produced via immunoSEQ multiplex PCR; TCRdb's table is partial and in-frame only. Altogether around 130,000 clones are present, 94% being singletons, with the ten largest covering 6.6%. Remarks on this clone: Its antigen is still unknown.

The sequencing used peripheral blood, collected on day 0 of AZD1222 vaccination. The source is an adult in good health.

DNA of the CDR3: TGTGCCAGTAGACCGACAGAAAGGAATGAAAAACTGTTTTTT. It specifies CASRPTERNEKLFF. This sequence joins TRBV19 and TRBJ1-4; possibly TRBD1 for D (5 bases). Germline-derived CDR1 and CDR2 are LNHDA and SQIVND (reference sequence). This CDR3 spans 14 amino acids. Trimming stripped 6 bases from V and 5 bases from J, with 13 bases between.